The 19 T cell receptor beta chains listed next were all sequenced from one sample in a study of immune evolution from preneoplasia to lung adenocarcinoma. Generated by immunoSEQ multiplex PCR, the TCRdb table keeps only in-frame clones and is missing some. In the table there are around 10,000 clones, roughly three quarters of which are singletons. Sequenced sample: FFPE minimally invasive lung adenocarcinoma tissue. These receptors were obtained from an older donor with lung adenocarcinoma.

The rearrangement uses TRBV9 and TRBJ1-3; D gene ambiguous. Trimming cost V 0 bases and J 1 base, with 14 bases left between them. From germline, CDR1 is SGDLS and CDR2 YYNGEE. The CDR3 has 17 residues. CDR3 coding DNA: TGTGCCAGCAGCGTAGGGCCTTCGGGAACTTCTGGAAACACCATATATTTT. Encoded protein: CASSVGPSGTSGNTIYF.

V gene TRBV7-3 combines with J gene TRBJ2-2, with unresolved D. Germline assignment: CDR1 SGHTA and CDR2 FQGTGA. The CDR3 loop spans 14 amino acids. The V end was cut by 0 bases, the J end by 4 bases, with 6 bases between. The CDR3 is CASSLTGSTGELFF. In nucleotides, the CDR3 is TGTGCCAGCAGCTTAACCGGATCCACCGGGGAGCTGTTTTTT. Filled out from reference TRBV7-3 and TRBJ2-2, the complete variable domain reads GAGVSQTPSNKVTEKGKYVELRCDPISGHTALYWYRQSLGQGPEFLIYFQGTGAADDSGLPNDRFFAVRPEGSVSTLKIQRTERGDSAVYLCASSLTGSTGELFFGEGSRLTVL.

This chain joins TRBV2 and TRBJ1-1, with 8 bases fitting TRBD1. The V segment lost 9 bases and the J segment 10 bases; nucleotides outside the gene matches: 7. This CDR3 has 11 residues. Germline CDR1 reads SNHLY; CDR2 reads FYNNEI. The CDR3 nucleotides read TGTGCCAGGGAGGACAGGGAACCAGCTTTCTTT. Translating gives CAREDREPAFF.

This clone was detected only a few times. V is TRBV2 and J is TRBJ1-1, with D hard to call. Trimming took off 7 bases at V and 11 bases at J, with 17 bases between the two ends. The CDR3 runs to 12 residues. Germline CDR1 and CDR2: SNHLY and FYNNEI. CDR3 region: CASTRLTINAFF. The CDR3 region has the DNA TGTGCCAGCACCAGACTGACGATCAATGCTTTCTTT.

This chain uses TRBV9 with TRBJ2-3, with 9 bases fitting TRBD1. Germline lookup yields CDR1 SGDLS and CDR2 YYNGEE. After removal of 4 bases from V and 1 base from J, the junction contained 7 bases not matched to a gene. This CDR3 spans 16 amino acids. Here the CDR3 DNA reads TGTGCCAGCAGCCTACGACAGGGGGAGGGCACAGATACGCAGTATTTT. This encodes CASSLRQGEGTDTQYF. The entire variable domain, with the rest obtained from reference TRBV9 and TRBJ2-3, is as follows: DSGVTQTPKHLITATGQRVTLRCSPRSGDLSVYWYQQSLDQGLQFLIQYYNGEERAKGNILERFSAQQFPDLHSELNLSSLELGDSALYFCASSLRQGEGTDTQYFGPGTRLTVL.

The chain recombines TRBV18 with TRBJ1-1, with D tentatively TRBD1 (5 bases). Trimming stripped 0 bases from V and 5 bases from J, with 19 bases between. The length of the CDR3 is 17 residues. Germline V gene data show CDR1 as KGHSH and CDR2 as LQKENI. CDR3 nucleotides: TGTGCCAGCTCACCACCGAGCTCGGCAGGGTCGGGGACTGAAGCTTTCTTT. It is translated as CASSPPSSAGSGTEAFF.

In this sample, this clone turned up once. The genes are TRBV6-1 and TRBJ1-2; D is unclear. This CDR3 comprises 15 residues. V was cut by 4 bases and J by 0 bases, with 12 bases left in between. Germline CDR1 MNHNS, CDR2 SASEGT. The CDR3 DNA is TGTGCCAGCAGTGCCCGGACTGCGACTAACTATGGCTACACCTTC. This translates into CASSARTATNYGYTF.

The J gene is TRBJ2-3, the V gene TRBV6-1; 8 nucleotides line up with TRBD1. Looked up from germline, CDR1 is MNHNS and CDR2 is SASEGT. CDR3 length: 13 residues. The J segment lost 2 bases and the V segment lost 10 bases, leaving 5 bases of the junction unmatched. In DNA form, the CDR3 reads TGTGCCACTGGGACAGGTTACACAGATACGCAGTATTTT. The encoded protein is CATGTGYTDTQYF.

V and J are TRBV10-3 and TRBJ2-3; unclear D gene. Trimming stripped 11 bases from V and 4 bases from J, with 16 bases between. Germline-derived CDR1 and CDR2 are ENHRY and SYGVKD. This CDR3 spans 13 amino acids. CDR3 DNA sequence: TGTGCCGTGAACGACATTAAGGCAGATACGCAGTATTTT. Encoded protein: CAVNDIKADTQYF.

The chain is built from TRBV19 and TRBJ2-7; D is ambiguous. This CDR3 comprises 13 residues. Germline CDR1 is LNHDA and CDR2 is SQIVND (reference sequence). With 3 bases removed from V and 0 bases from J, the gap between germline ends came to 6 bases. CDR3 bases: TGTGCCAGTAGTATCCGTATCTCCTACGAGCAGTACTTC. Its translation: CASSIRISYEQYF.

The genes are TRBV28 and TRBJ2-7; D unclear. The germline CDR1 and CDR2 sequences are MDHEN and SYDVKM. CDR3 length: 12 amino acids. Deletions cut 4 bases from V and 3 bases from J, with 7 bases between. For the CDR3, the DNA is TGTGCCAGCAGTTCCTCTGTCTACGAGCAGTACTTC. The encoded protein is CASSSSVYEQYF.

This sequence joins TRBV5-8 and TRBJ2-7, with 7 nucleotides matching TRBD1. After removal of 4 bases from V and 2 bases from J, the junction contained 6 bases not matched to a gene. The CDR3 runs to 14 residues. The germline gives CDR1 SGHTS, CDR2 YDEGEE. CDR3: CASSPRDSTYEQYF. The CDR3 DNA follows: TGTGCCAGCAGCCCCCGGGACAGCACCTACGAGCAGTACTTC.

This clone appeared a few times. This chain connects TRBV25-1 to TRBJ1-5; D unclear. This CDR3 has 13 residues. Per germline, CDR1 MGHDK and CDR2 SYGVNS. The V end lost 2 bases, the J end lost 2 bases, and 4 bases lay between the germline ends. CDR3 loop: CASSEGGNQPQHF. As DNA, the CDR3 is TGTGCCAGCAGTGAAGGGGGCAATCAGCCCCAGCATTTT.

The chain's CDR3 is CASSLGVERPYEQYF. The CDR3 DNA reads as TGTGCCAGCAGTTTAGGAGTGGAGCGCCCCTACGAGCAGTACTTC. This chain uses TRBV27 with TRBJ2-7; no definite D call. This CDR3 has 15 amino acids. V shed 2 bases and J shed 2 bases, with 13 bases lying between them. The germline V gene encodes CDR1 MNHEY and CDR2 SMNVEV (reference sequence).

This chain joins TRBV6-6 and TRBJ2-7, with 9 bases fitting TRBD1. J gave up 3 bases and V 7 bases, and 13 bases lay outside the gene matches. Germline assignment: CDR1 MNHNY and CDR2 SVGAGI (reference sequence). The CDR3 has 16 residues. CDR3 region: CASIPPPGTGHYEQYF. The CDR3, as DNA: TGTGCCAGCATTCCCCCGCCTGGGACAGGGCACTACGAGCAGTACTTC.

The chain links TRBV28 to TRBJ1-2; maybe TRBD1 (6 bases). This CDR3 is 11 amino acids long. Trimming removed 10 bases at V and 8 bases at J, with 14 bases between. CDR1 is MDHEN, CDR2 SYDVKM, per germline. CDR3 nucleotide sequence: TGTGCCATCCAGGGGCCGTGGGGCTACACCTTC. Its protein is CAIQGPWGYTF.

The chain carries TRBV4-2 and TRBJ2-3, with 8 bases fitting TRBD2. J lost 5 bases, V lost 4 bases, and 5 bases had no gene match. The CDR3 loop spans 14 amino acids. Germline V lookup: CDR1 LGHNA, CDR2 YNFKEQ. For the CDR3, the DNA is TGTGCCAGCAGCCCACTCAGCGGGGGAGATACGCAGTATTTT. This sequence encodes CASSPLSGGDTQYF.

This clone was observed a single time. This chain uses TRBV19 with TRBJ2-5; D unresolved. The CDR3 runs to 14 residues. V lost 5 bases and J 7 bases, leaving 17 bases between the germline ends. Looked up from germline, CDR1 is LNHDA and CDR2 is SQIVND (reference sequence). CDR3 sequence: CASSLADGFGTQYF. In nucleotides, the CDR3 is TGTGCCAGTAGTTTGGCGGACGGCTTTGGGACCCAGTACTTC.

This clone was detected only a few times. The chain has TRBV11-2 and TRBJ2-7; the D is unclear. Germline lookup yields CDR1 SGHAT and CDR2 FQNNGV. Between the trimmed V and J ends, which lost 11 bases and 3 bases, there was a span of 11 bases. This CDR3 contains 11 residues. The CDR3 bases are TGTGCCTGCCACCTGGTCTACGAGCAGTACTTC. Translated, it gives CACHLVYEQYF.